Each of the 4 T cell receptor beta chains below was sequenced from the same sample in a study of T-cell memory formation after mild COVID-19. TCRdb reprocessed the 5' RACE reads with MiXCR, giving one entry per CDR3 protein. Of 220,000 or so distinct CDR3 sequences in the sample, more than 8% were seen once. What was sequenced was PBMCs or a T cell subset sorted from them (not recorded which). All receptors derive from a young man who had mild COVID-19 (a few samples of this study predate the infection). Cell type and time point are not known.

This clonotype was picked up many times. The chain joins TRBV7-9 to TRBJ1-1, with a possible D match to TRBD1 (6 bases). Trimming left V 3 bases short and J 4 bases short, with 12 bases between. The CDR3 extends over 14 amino acids. CDR1 and CDR2 (germline): SEHNR, FQNEAQ (reference sequence). CDR3 protein: CASSFAARGTEAFF. CDR3 nucleotide sequence: TGTGCCAGCAGCTTCGCGGCCAGGGGCACTGAAGCTTTCTTT. The complete variable domain, with remaining parts taken from reference TRBV7-9 and TRBJ1-1, reads DTGVSQNPRHKITKRGQNVTFRCDPISEHNRLYWYRQTLGQGPEFLTYFQNEAQLEKSRLLSDRFSAERPKGSFSTLEIQRTEQGDSAMYLCASSFAARGTEAFFGQGTRLTVV.

This clonotype was observed a few times. V is TRBV7-2 and J is TRBJ2-4; 8 bases line up with TRBD2. Trimming cost V 5 bases and J 0 bases; bases outside gene matches: 9. The CDR3 extends over 17 amino acids. Per germline, CDR1 SGHTA and CDR2 FQGNSA. The CDR3 nucleotides are TGTGCCAGCAGCCCGGGAGGGGCGGGGGCAGCCAAAAACATTCAGTACTTC. Protein sequence: CASSPGGAGAAKNIQYF. Complete variable domain (other parts from reference TRBV7-2 and TRBJ2-4): GAGVSQSPSNKVTEKGKDVELRCDPISGHTALYWYRQSLGQGLEFLIYFQGNSAPDKSGLPSDRFSAERTGGSVSTLTIQRTQQEDSAVYLCASSPGGAGAAKNIQYFGAGTRLSVL.

The V and J genes are TRBV10-2 and TRBJ2-3, with unresolved D. The CDR3 sequence is 13 residues long. V was shortened by 8 bases and J by 2 bases, with 11 bases between the two germline ends. Germline V gene data show CDR1 as WSHSY and CDR2 as SAAADI. The chain's CDR3 is CASYGRSTDTQYF. Written as DNA, the CDR3 is TGCGCCAGCTACGGCAGGTCCACAGATACGCAGTATTTT.

This chain connects TRBV5-6 to TRBJ2-3, with 7 bases that match TRBD1. CDR1 is SGHDT, CDR2 YYEEEE, per germline. This CDR3 is built from 15 residues. Trimming removed 3 bases from V and 2 bases from J; junction bases left unmatched: 6. CDR3 sequence reads: CASSYSGTVTDTQYF. The CDR3 DNA follows: TGTGCCAGCAGCTACTCTGGGACAGTCACAGATACGCAGTATTTT.